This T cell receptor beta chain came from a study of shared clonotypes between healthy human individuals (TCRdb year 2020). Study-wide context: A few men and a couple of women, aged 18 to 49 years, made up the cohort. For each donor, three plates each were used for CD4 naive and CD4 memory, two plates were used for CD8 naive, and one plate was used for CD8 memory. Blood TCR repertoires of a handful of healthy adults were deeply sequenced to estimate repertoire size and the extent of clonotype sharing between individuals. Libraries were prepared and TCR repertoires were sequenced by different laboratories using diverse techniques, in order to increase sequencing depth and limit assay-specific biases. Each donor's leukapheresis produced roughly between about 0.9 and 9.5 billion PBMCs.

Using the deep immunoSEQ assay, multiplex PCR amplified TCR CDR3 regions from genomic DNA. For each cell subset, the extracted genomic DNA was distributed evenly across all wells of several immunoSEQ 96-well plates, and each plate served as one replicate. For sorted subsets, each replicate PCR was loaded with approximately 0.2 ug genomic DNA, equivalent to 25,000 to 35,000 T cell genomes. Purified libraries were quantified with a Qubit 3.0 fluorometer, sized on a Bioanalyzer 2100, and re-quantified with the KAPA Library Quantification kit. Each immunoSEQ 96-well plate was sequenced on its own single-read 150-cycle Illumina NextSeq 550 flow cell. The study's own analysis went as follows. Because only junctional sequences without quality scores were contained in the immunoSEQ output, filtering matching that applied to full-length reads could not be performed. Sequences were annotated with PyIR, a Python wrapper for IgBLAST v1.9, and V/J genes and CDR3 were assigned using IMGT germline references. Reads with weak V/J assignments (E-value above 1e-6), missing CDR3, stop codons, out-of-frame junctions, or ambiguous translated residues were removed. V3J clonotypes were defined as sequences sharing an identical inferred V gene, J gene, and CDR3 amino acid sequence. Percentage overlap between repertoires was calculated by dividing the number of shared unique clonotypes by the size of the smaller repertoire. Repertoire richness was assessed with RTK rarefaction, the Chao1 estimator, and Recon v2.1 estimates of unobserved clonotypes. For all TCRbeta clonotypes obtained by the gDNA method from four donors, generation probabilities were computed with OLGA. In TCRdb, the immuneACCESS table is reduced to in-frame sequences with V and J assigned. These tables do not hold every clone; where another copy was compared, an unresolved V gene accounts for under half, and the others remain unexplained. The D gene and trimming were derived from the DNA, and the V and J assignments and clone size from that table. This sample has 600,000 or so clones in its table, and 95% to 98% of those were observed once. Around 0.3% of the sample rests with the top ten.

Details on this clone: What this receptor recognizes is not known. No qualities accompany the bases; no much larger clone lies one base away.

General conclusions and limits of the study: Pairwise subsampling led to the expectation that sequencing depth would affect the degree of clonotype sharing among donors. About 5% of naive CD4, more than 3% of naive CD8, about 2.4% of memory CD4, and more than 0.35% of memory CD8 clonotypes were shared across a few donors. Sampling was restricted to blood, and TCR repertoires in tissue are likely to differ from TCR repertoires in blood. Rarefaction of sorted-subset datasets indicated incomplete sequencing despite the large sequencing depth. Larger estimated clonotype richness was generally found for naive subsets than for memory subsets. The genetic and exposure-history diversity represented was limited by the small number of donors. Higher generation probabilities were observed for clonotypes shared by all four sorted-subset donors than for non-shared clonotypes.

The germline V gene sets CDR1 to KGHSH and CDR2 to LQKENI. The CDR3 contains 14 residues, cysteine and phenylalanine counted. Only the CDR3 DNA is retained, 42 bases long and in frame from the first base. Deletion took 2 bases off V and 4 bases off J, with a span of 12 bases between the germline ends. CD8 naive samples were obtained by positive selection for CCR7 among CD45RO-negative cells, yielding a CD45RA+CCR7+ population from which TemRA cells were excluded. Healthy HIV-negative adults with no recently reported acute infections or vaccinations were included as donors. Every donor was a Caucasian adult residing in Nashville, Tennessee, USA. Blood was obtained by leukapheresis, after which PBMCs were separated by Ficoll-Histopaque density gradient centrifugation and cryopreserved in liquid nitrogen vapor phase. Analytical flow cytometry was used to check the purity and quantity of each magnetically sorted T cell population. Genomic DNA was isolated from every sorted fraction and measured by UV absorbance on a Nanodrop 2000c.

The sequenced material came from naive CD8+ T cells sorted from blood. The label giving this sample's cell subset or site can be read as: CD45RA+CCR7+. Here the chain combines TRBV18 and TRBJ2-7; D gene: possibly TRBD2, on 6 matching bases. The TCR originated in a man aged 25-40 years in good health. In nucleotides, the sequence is TGTGCCAGCTCACCAGTCGGGAGTGGTTACGAGCAGTACTTC. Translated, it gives CASSPVGSGYEQYF.